The 21 T cell receptor beta chains in this list originate from one sample, sequenced in a study of T cell repertoires in cytomegalovirus infection. TCRdb used MiXCR to reprocess the reads, holding one entry per CDR3 protein. Of about 180,000 distinct CDR3 sequences listed, roughly 17% are singletons. The specimen was CD8+ T cells from PBMCs. Receptor source: a human donor in good health (CMV status not recorded). Some clones in this sample may be carry-over from other donors' samples.

The chain is built from TRBV4-1 and TRBJ2-7; 14 nucleotides agree with TRBD2. Per the germline V gene, CDR1 is MGHRA and CDR2 is YSYEKL. CDR3 length: 15 amino acids. The junction had 6 bases not matched to a gene; V was cut back by 8 bases and J by 3 bases. CDR3 region: CASGGLAGGSYEQYF. The CDR3 nucleotides read TGCGCCAGCGGCGGACTAGCGGGGGGCAGCTACGAGCAGTACTTC.

The J gene is TRBJ1-2, the V gene TRBV5-6; 9 bases map to TRBD1. After removal of 3 bases from V and 4 bases from J, the junction contained 4 bases not matched to a gene. The length of the CDR3 is 14 residues. Germline loops: CDR1 SGHDT, CDR2 YYEEEE. The CDR3 is CASSWGTGTYGYTF. Here the CDR3 DNA reads TGTGCCAGCAGCTGGGGGACAGGGACCTATGGCTACACCTTC.

The chain is built from TRBV7-9 and TRBJ1-1, with TRBD1 matching over 9 bases. The V gene end was trimmed by 3 bases and the J gene end by 1 base; junction bases not matched to a gene: 6. The CDR3 sequence is 16 residues long. Germline V gene data show CDR1 as SEHNR and CDR2 as FQNEAQ (reference sequence). The CDR3 is CASSFPDRGPNTEAFF. The CDR3 coding sequence is TGTGCCAGCAGCTTCCCGGACAGGGGCCCGAACACTGAAGCTTTCTTT.

This chain joins TRBV6-2 or TRBV6-3 and TRBJ2-7; D gene ambiguous. The CDR3 loop spans 17 amino acids. V lost 5 bases, J lost 0 bases, and 20 bases lay in between. Germline V gene sequence: CDR1 MNHEY, CDR2 SVGEGT. The chain's CDR3 is CASSIDRNGPSSYEQYF. DNA for the CDR3: TGTGCCAGCAGTATCGACCGGAACGGGCCTTCCTCCTACGAGCAGTACTTC.

This clonotype occurred many times. The chain uses TRBV7-2 and TRBJ2-1; TRBD2 is a possible D gene (5 bases). This CDR3 region has 19 residues. V was shortened by 3 bases and J by 0 bases, with 21 bases between the two germline ends. Germline V gene sequence: CDR1 SGHTA, CDR2 FQGNSA. CDR3: CASSLRMDFTGNSYNEQFF. The DNA of the CDR3 is TGTGCCAGCAGCTTGCGGATGGACTTCACCGGCAACTCCTACAATGAGCAGTTCTTC.

The chain has TRBV10-3 and TRBJ2-3; possibly TRBD2 for D (6 bases). The ends were cut back, 8 bases at V and 0 bases at J, with 12 bases in the middle. This CDR3 comprises 14 residues. Per the germline V gene, CDR1 is ENHRY and CDR2 is SYGVKD. The CDR3 loop reads CAIGVAVSTDTQYF. CDR3 DNA: TGTGCCATCGGAGTAGCGGTGAGCACAGATACGCAGTATTTT.

Concerning this clonotype itself: The germline gene is not matched at one end of the junction; a read error may be the cause. The rearrangement links TRBV7-2 to TRBJ2-5; D unclear. Germline values: CDR1 SGHTA, CDR2 FQGNSA. This CDR3 comprises 13 residues. DNA of the CDR3: TGTGCCAGCAGCCATTATGATGTCGAGACCCGGTACTTC. Translated, it gives CASSHYDVETRYF.

The V call is TRBV7-2, the J call TRBJ2-3; 8 bases fit TRBD1. This CDR3 is built from 15 residues. After removal of 1 base from V and 0 bases from J, the junction contained 0 bases not matched to a gene. The germline V gene has CDR1 SGHTA and CDR2 FQGNSA. This CDR3 reads CASSLGTGSTDTQYF. Written as DNA, the CDR3 is TGTGCCAGCAGCTTAGGGACAGGGAGCACAGATACGCAGTATTTT. Full variable domain (outside the CDR3, taken from reference TRBV7-2 and TRBJ2-3): GAGVSQSPSNKVTEKGKDVELRCDPISGHTALYWYRQSLGQGLEFLIYFQGNSAPDKSGLPSDRFSAERTGGSVSTLTIQRTQQEDSAVYLCASSLGTGSTDTQYFGPGTRLTVL.

For this clonotype: Since no conserved phenylalanine or tryptophan closes the CDR3, a read error is the likely cause. The chain joins TRBV5-6 to TRBJ1-1; 11 positions agree with TRBD1. The CDR3 totals 14 residues. The germline V gene encodes CDR1 SGHDT and CDR2 YYEEEE. The junction had 1 base not matched to a gene; V was cut back by 3 bases and J by 3 bases. CDR3 in DNA: TGTGCCAGCAGCTCGGGACAGGGGGACACTGAAGCTTTCTTA. It codes for CASSSGQGDTEAFL.

The rearrangement joins TRBV28 to TRBJ1-4; D gene unclear. Germline V lookup: CDR1 MDHEN, CDR2 SYDVKM. Trimming removed 2 bases at V and 8 bases at J, with 15 bases between. This CDR3 is built from 15 residues. The CDR3 loop reads CASSLTAQLPEKLFF. CDR3 coding DNA: TGTGCCAGCAGTTTAACAGCTCAACTACCGGAAAAACTGTTTTTT.

CDR3 in amino acids: CASSLQGFSYEQYF. The CDR3 nucleotides are TGTGCCAGCAGTTTACAGGGCTTCTCCTACGAGCAGTACTTC. The rearrangement links TRBV27 to TRBJ2-7; D is perhaps TRBD1 (5 bases). Germline-derived CDR1 and CDR2 are MNHEY and SMNVEV (reference sequence). V gave up 2 bases and J gave up 0 bases, with 8 bases separating them. The CDR3 spans 14 residues.

This chain links TRBV7-2 with TRBJ1-3; D uncertain. The V gene's germline CDR1 is SGHTA and CDR2 FQGNSA. The CDR3 sequence is 15 residues long. Trimming took 1 base from V and 4 from J, leaving 11 bases between them. The CDR3 loop is CASSLGRGAGNTIYF. The CDR3 bases are TGTGCCAGCAGCTTAGGTCGGGGAGCGGGAAACACCATATATTTT.

This clonotype showed up many times. This chain connects TRBV7-6 to TRBJ1-6, with 7 positions matching TRBD1. This CDR3 is built from 16 residues. V was pared by 1 base and J by 4 bases, with 4 bases of the junction left unmatched. The germline V gene has CDR1 SGHVS and CDR2 FNYEAQ. Here the CDR3 reads CASSLGGQEYNSPLHF. The CDR3 DNA follows: TGTGCCAGCAGCTTAGGAGGACAGGAGTATAATTCACCCCTCCACTTT.

Only a few counts were recorded for this clonotype. The rearrangement links TRBV11-2 to TRBJ2-2; weak D call: TRBD2 (5 bases). From germline, CDR1 is SGHAT and CDR2 FQNNGV. The CDR3 is 12 residues long. The ends were cut back, 3 bases at V and 6 bases at J, with 5 bases in the middle. The CDR3 here is CASSFGAGELFF. The CDR3 bases are TGTGCCAGCAGCTTCGGGGCCGGGGAGCTGTTTTTT.

The gene calls are TRBV5-5 and TRBJ2-2; D not certain. The V end lost 1 base, the J end lost 0 bases, and 1 base lay between the germline ends. Per the germline V gene, CDR1 is SGHKS and CDR2 is YYEKEE (reference sequence). The CDR3 covers 13 residues. The CDR3 DNA is TGTGCCAGCAGCTTGCCGAACACCGGGGAGCTGTTTTTT. Its protein product is CASSLPNTGELFF.

This clonotype was observed a few times. V usage is TRBV12-3 or TRBV12-4 and J usage is TRBJ2-1; D gene ambiguous. The CDR3 is made up of 15 amino acids. V was trimmed by 5 bases and J by 0 bases, leaving 11 bases between them. This chain's CDR3 is CASSPDRSSYNEQFF. The CDR3 nucleotides are TGTGCCAGCAGTCCGGACCGAAGCTCCTACAATGAGCAGTTCTTC.

This clonotype turned up a few times. V usage is TRBV7-2 and J usage is TRBJ2-3; TRBD1 matches at 12 bases. Germline values: CDR1 SGHTA, CDR2 FQGNSA. J was trimmed by 7 bases and V by 5 bases; bases with no gene match: 16. The CDR3 sequence is 18 residues long. CDR3: CASSAPRDRGRAGNTQYF. CDR3 DNA: TGTGCCAGCAGCGCTCCCCGGGACAGGGGGCGGGCCGGGAATACGCAGTATTTT.

The chain has TRBV4-1 and TRBJ1-1; D is undetermined. Between the trimmed V and J ends, which lost 1 base and 8 bases, there was a span of 11 bases. The germline CDR1 and CDR2 sequences are MGHRA and YSYEKL. The CDR3 is 13 residues long. The CDR3 bases are TGCGCCAGCAGCCAAGCAGGACTCTCCGAAGCTTTCTTT. Translating it yields CASSQAGLSEAFF.

This clonotype was seen a handful of times. The chain links TRBV4-2 to TRBJ2-7; D not certain. This CDR3 has 17 residues. Trimming took off 0 bases at V and 1 base at J, with 16 bases between the two ends. Germline values: CDR1 LGHNA, CDR2 YNFKEQ. In nucleotides, the CDR3 is TGTGCCAGCAGCCAAGATACGTTCCGGTTTCCTTCCTACGAGCAGTACTTC. It yields the protein CASSQDTFRFPSYEQYF.

This clonotype was found a few times. This rearrangement joins TRBV12-3 or TRBV12-4 to TRBJ1-2; 9 bases match TRBD1. CDR3 length: 15 residues. V lost 4 bases, J lost 6 bases, and 9 bases stayed unmatched. In DNA form, the CDR3 reads TGTGCCAGCAGTTCAACAGGGGGCGCACCCCATGGCTACACCTTC. Translated, it gives CASSSTGGAPHGYTF.

The CDR3 DNA reads TGTGCCAGCAGCTTAAAGCCCTACGAGCAGTACTTC. Protein: CASSLKPYEQYF. The chain is built from TRBV7-6 and TRBJ2-7, with D uncertain. The CDR3 is 12 residues long. Germline loops: CDR1 SGHVS, CDR2 FNYEAQ. Trimming pared 2 bases from V and 2 bases from J, leaving 4 bases between.